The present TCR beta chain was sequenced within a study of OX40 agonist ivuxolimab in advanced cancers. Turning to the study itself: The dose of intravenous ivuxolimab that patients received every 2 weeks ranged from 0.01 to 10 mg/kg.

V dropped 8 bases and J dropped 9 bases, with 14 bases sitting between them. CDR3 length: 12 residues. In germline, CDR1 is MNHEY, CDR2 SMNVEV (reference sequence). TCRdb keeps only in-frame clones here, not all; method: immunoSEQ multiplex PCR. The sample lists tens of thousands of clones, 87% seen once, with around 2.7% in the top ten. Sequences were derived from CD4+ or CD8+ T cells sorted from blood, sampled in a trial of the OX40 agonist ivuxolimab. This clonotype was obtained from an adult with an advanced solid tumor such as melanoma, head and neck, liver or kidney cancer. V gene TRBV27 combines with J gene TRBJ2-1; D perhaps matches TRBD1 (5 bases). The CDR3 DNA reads TGTGCCAGCGGACCCCAGCAGGGTGAGCAGTTCTTC. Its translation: CASGPQQGEQFF.